This TCR beta chain is from a study of cytomegalovirus exposure and HLA in healthy donors. Across the study: In a later analysis, it was reported that the approximately 110 validation repertoires had been produced on the same platform as the 600 to 850 repertoires belonging to the first cohort.

Remarks on this clone: As yet, its antigen is unknown.

Regarding the study as a whole: Generally TCR sequences proved uncommon, though certain public TCRs appeared in numerous donors.

Trimming shortened V by 2 bases and J by 0 bases, and 5 bases separated the two germline ends. In germline, CDR1 is SGHRS, CDR2 YFSETQ. This CDR3 has 13 residues. The protocol was immunoSEQ multiplex PCR, while the TCRdb copy is restricted to in-frame clones and leaves out a portion. Here the sample spans some 200,000 clones, under 95% being singletons. Input material: PBMCs. This chain connects TRBV5-1 to TRBJ1-1, with D unresolved. The receptor's source is a woman aged 18-29 years in good health and CMV-seronegative. The CDR3, as DNA: TGCGCCAGCAGCTTTGAGGTGAACACTGAAGCTTTCTTT. Amino acid sequence: CASSFEVNTEAFF. Combining the CDR3 with reference TRBV5-1 and TRBJ1-1 gives the whole variable domain KAGVTQTPRYLIKTRGQQVTLSCSPISGHRSVSWYQQTPGQGLQFLFEYFSETQRNKGNFPGRFSGRQFSNSRSEMNVSTLELGDSALYLCASSFEVNTEAFFGQGTRLTVV.